This T cell receptor (beta chain) appears in the sequencing data of a study of identical twins. The CDR3 has 14 amino acids. V was clipped by 0 bases and J by 7 bases, with 12 bases between them. Germline V gene sequence: CDR1 MGHDK, CDR2 SYGVNS. A universal primer site came from template switching; cDNA carried unique molecular identifiers. TCRdb itself ran the 5' RACE reads through MiXCR, one entry per CDR3 protein. Of about 100,000 distinct CDR3 sequences in the sample, about 6% were seen once. The sequenced sample was memory T cells sorted from blood. The gene calls are TRBV25-1 and TRBJ1-2; a weak D match, TRBD1 (6 bases). The sequence derives from a woman aged 50 to 65 in good health. The CDR3 reads CASSEYERGGGYTF. CDR3 DNA sequence: TGTGCCAGCAGTGAATATGAGAGGGGGGGTGGCTACACCTTC.